This T cell receptor beta chain came from a study of T cell responses to AZD1222 COVID-19 vaccine. V was pared by 5 bases and J by 2 bases, with 5 bases of the junction left unmatched. The CDR3 extends over 15 amino acids. Per the germline V gene, CDR1 is LNHDA and CDR2 is SQIVND (reference sequence). Profiling relied on immunoSEQ multiplex PCR, and the TCRdb table lists in-frame clones only, not all of them. The sample contains about 160,000 clones, more than 70% of which appear only once. The sequencing used peripheral blood, collected on day 0 of AZD1222 vaccination. The sequence derives from an adult in good health. This chain links TRBV19 with TRBJ2-4; 8 positions agree with TRBD1. Here the CDR3 DNA reads TGTGCCAGTAGTCCGACAGGGGTTACCAAAAACATTCAGTACTTC. Translation: CASSPTGVTKNIQYF. Using reference TRBV19 and TRBJ2-4 for the parts outside the CDR3, the full variable domain is DGGITQSPKYLFRKEGQNVTLSCEQNLNHDAMYWYRQDPGQGLRLIYYSQIVNDFQKGDIAEGYSVSREKKESFPLTVTSAQKNPTAFYLCASSPTGVTKNIQYFGAGTRLSVL.